Sequencing of this T cell receptor (beta chain) was carried out in a study of cytomegalovirus exposure and HLA in healthy donors. The study ran its PCR with 60 Vbeta and 13 Jbeta primers. Here immunoSEQ multiplex PCR was the method, and the copy in TCRdb shows in-frame clones only, minus some. The sample consists of about 220,000 clones, about four fifths of them appearing once. A note on this clone: The target antigen is unknown.

Donors sampled were nominally healthy, though unrecorded immune exposures were likely. The J segment lost 1 base and the V segment lost 4 bases, leaving 4 bases of the junction unmatched. Germline CDR1 MNHEY, CDR2 SVGAGI. The CDR3 is 15 residues long. Findings of the study overall: Within an earlier analysis, most TCR beta V segments proved productive either about 87% or about 30% of the time.

This sequence originates from a middle-aged woman in good health and CMV-seropositive. This rearrangement joins TRBV6-5 to TRBJ1-1, with TRBD1 identical over 9 bases. The sequencing input was PBMCs. This chain's CDR3 is CASSWTGDGNTEAFF. As DNA, the CDR3 is TGTGCCAGCAGTTGGACAGGGGATGGGAACACTGAAGCTTTCTTT.